This TCR beta chain was documented in a study of Tregs in tolerant kidney transplant recipients. This CDR3 contains 13 residues. Trimming pared 11 bases from V and 1 base from J, leaving 12 bases between. Germline CDR1 LNHDA, CDR2 SQIVND (reference sequence). Assay used: immunoSEQ multiplex PCR; TCRdb lists only in-frame clones, some missing. This sample's table reports about 30,000 clones. Concerning this clone: Its antigen is not known. The CDR3 goes on 3 residues after the read ends, and that part is filled in from the germline J gene.

Study-wide points: In tolerant patients, donor-specific Tregs outgrew total Tregs, suggesting antigen-driven expansion. Activated donor B cell expansion appeared to reveal the most relevant donor-specific TCRbeta repertoire. The small number of patients limits these findings pending further validation.

V usage is TRBV19 and J usage is TRBJ2-1; D gene uncertain. The TCR comes from a human donor who received a combined kidney and bone marrow transplant. The starting material was CD8+ T cells from blood, obtained before the transplant. The CDR3 spells CASSVGSYNEQFF. The covered CDR3 bases are TGTGCCTCGAGCGTAGGATCCTACAATGAG.